One and the same sample provided the 8 T cell receptor beta chains below, sequenced in a study of shared clonotypes between healthy human individuals. TCRdb keeps only in-frame clones here, not all; method: immunoSEQ multiplex PCR. The sample consists of approximately 980,000 clones, more than 75% of them appearing once. What was sequenced was memory CD4+ T cells sorted from blood. Described subset: CD45RA-negative fraction. These TCRs come from a man aged 18-30 years in good health.

This clone was counted once. The rearrangement links TRBV18 to TRBJ2-1; 10 bases fit TRBD1. The CDR3 sequence is 15 residues long. With 3 bases clipped from V and 6 bases from J, the junction kept 5 bases outside the gene matches. Germline CDR1 reads KGHSH; CDR2 reads LQKENI. The CDR3 nucleotides are TGTGCCAGCTCACCCGGGACAGGGGAAAGCAATGAGCAGTTCTTC. Amino acid sequence: CASSPGTGESNEQFF.

The genes are TRBV10-3 and TRBJ2-1; weak D call: TRBD2 (5 bases). This CDR3 has 17 amino acids. Trimming removed 11 bases at V and 0 bases at J, with 23 bases between. Germline lookup yields CDR1 ENHRY and CDR2 SYGVKD. CDR3 sequence (DNA): TGTGCCTCTCGTCGGGGAGCGATACTAAGCTCCTACAATGAGCAGTTCTTC. The encoded protein is CASRRGAILSSYNEQFF.

The chain links TRBV19 to TRBJ2-7; 8 bases fit TRBD1. The CDR3 runs to 16 residues. Germline V gene sequence: CDR1 LNHDA, CDR2 SQIVND (reference sequence). J gave up 5 bases and V 6 bases, and 15 bases lay outside the gene matches. The CDR3 bases are TGTGCCAGTAGCAGTCATGAGGCAGGGGGCATGGACGAGCAGTACTTC. Its translation is CASSSHEAGGMDEQYF. Complete variable domain (other parts from reference TRBV19 and TRBJ2-7): DGGITQSPKYLFRKEGQNVTLSCEQNLNHDAMYWYRQDPGQGLRLIYYSQIVNDFQKGDIAEGYSVSREKKESFPLTVTSAQKNPTAFYLCASSSHEAGGMDEQYFGPGTRLTVT.

The gene calls are TRBV6-1 and TRBJ1-5; 7 nucleotides match TRBD1. Looked up from germline, CDR1 is MNHNS and CDR2 is SASEGT. V shed 7 bases and J 2 bases; nucleotides not matched to a gene: 8. CDR3 length equals 15 residues. CDR3 sequence: CASTGGRIGNQPQHF. DNA of the CDR3: TGTGCCAGCACAGGGGGGAGAATAGGCAATCAGCCCCAGCATTTT.

This chain joins TRBV18 and TRBJ2-7; D call uncertain. CDR3 length equals 14 residues. Germline V gene lookup returns CDR1 KGHSH and CDR2 LQKENI. The ends were cut back, 0 bases at V and 6 bases at J, with 12 bases in the middle. CDR3 nucleotide sequence: TGTGCCAGCTCACCACCGAAGGTGTCTCCCGAGCAGTACTTC. As protein: CASSPPKVSPEQYF.

In its sample, this clone was seen a few times. The chain joins TRBV28 to TRBJ1-5; D is unclear. Germline V gene sequence: CDR1 MDHEN, CDR2 SYDVKM. V lost 6 bases to trimming and J lost 3 bases, with 12 bases between them. The CDR3 is 14 residues long. CDR3 bases: TGTGCCAGCAGCCCCACCCCGATCAATCAGCCCCAGCATTTT. It encodes CASSPTPINQPQHF. The entire variable domain, with the rest obtained from reference TRBV28 and TRBJ1-5, is as follows: DVKVTQSSRYLVKRTGEKVFLECVQDMDHENMFWYRQDPGLGLRLIYFSYDVKMKEKGDIPEGYSVSREKKERFSLILESASTNQTSMYLCASSPTPINQPQHFGDGTRLSIL.

This chain links TRBV5-1 with TRBJ2-4; D possibly corresponds to TRBD1 (5 bases). The length of the CDR3 is 15 residues. The V gene's germline CDR1 is SGHRS and CDR2 YFSETQ. V was trimmed by 4 bases and J by 2 bases, leaving 13 bases between them. CDR3 region: CASSLPRATKNIQYF. CDR3 in DNA: TGCGCCAGCAGCCTCCCCAGGGCGACCAAAAACATTCAGTACTTC.

This clone was picked up a small number of times. The sample holds other DNA sequences that translate to the same CDR3. CDR3 nucleotide sequence: TGTGCCAGCTCACCATTGGGAGAGACCCAGTACTTC. It encodes CASSPLGETQYF. The V call is TRBV18, the J call TRBJ2-5; no clear D gene. Between the trimmed V and J ends, which lost 2 bases and 4 bases, there was a span of 5 bases. The CDR3 is 12 residues long. Germline V gives CDR1 KGHSH, CDR2 LQKENI.